This is a list of T cell receptor beta chains from one sample in a study of CD8+ T cells in alopecia areata. Only in-frame clones appear in the TCRdb table, and some are missing; sequencing was by immunoSEQ multiplex PCR. The data hold more than 95,000 clones, with about 50% observed a single time. The material sequenced was NKG2D-low CD8+ T cells sorted from blood. These receptors all come from a human donor with alopecia areata. Each CDR3 is given with its conserved first and last residue. A D gene is named only where the DNA matches it firmly. Size is stated for part of the rows, as once, few or many counts, or as a class when the clone is expanded.

>TRBJ2-5|-|-|TRBV27
CASSLGPHETQYF
TGTGCCAGCAGTTTAGGGCCCCACGAGACCCAGTACTTC
>TRBJ2-1|-|TRBD2|TRBV5-4
CASSGLAGGDQFF
TGTGCCAGCAGCGGACTAGCGGGAGGCGACCAGTTCTTC
>TRBJ2-3|few|TRBD2|TRBV28
CASSQIAGGSTDTQYF
TGTGCCAGCAGTCAAATAGCGGGAGGGAGCACAGATACGCAGTATTTT
>TRBJ2-2|-|-|TRBV30
CAWRRGAGELFF
TGTGCCTGGAGGAGGGGGGCCGGGGAGCTGTTTTTT
>TRBJ2-5|-|TRBD1|TRBV7-9
CASSSYRGQETQYF
TGTGCCAGCAGCTCATACAGGGGACAAGAGACCCAGTACTTC
>TRBJ2-7|-|-|TRBV2
CASSGSDYEQYF
TGTGCCAGCAGTGGGTCAGACTACGAGCAGTACTTC
>TRBJ2-2|few|-|TRBV29-1
CSADGGTGELFF
TGCAGCGCGGACGGAGGCACCGGGGAGCTGTTTTTT
>TRBJ2-1|-|-|TRBV11-2
CASSLGGGEQFF
TGTGCCAGCAGCTTAGGTGGGGGGGAGCAGTTCTTC
>TRBJ2-7|-|TRBD1|TRBV29-1
CSVEDRGTYEQYF
TGCAGCGTTGAAGACAGGGGGACCTACGAGCAGTACTTC
>TRBJ1-1|-|-|TRBV4-1
CASSQAHEAFF
TGCGCCAGCAGCCAAGCTCATGAAGCTTTCTTT
>TRBJ1-2|-|TRBD1|TRBV23-1
CASTYHRGLACGGYTF
TGCGCCAGCACATACCACAGGGGGTTGGCCTGTGGTGGCTACACCTTC
>TRBJ1-2|-|-|TRBV2
CASSEGYTF
TGTGCCAGCAGTGAAGGCTACACCTTC
>TRBJ1-2|few|-|TRBV29-1
CSVQDGRYTF
TGCAGCGTTCAAGACGGACGCTACACCTTC
>TRBJ2-7|few|-|TRBV29-1
CSVEGQSEDYEQYF
TGCAGCGTTGAAGGGCAGTCGGAGGACTACGAGCAGTACTTC
>TRBJ2-7|-|-|TRBV27
CASRQHYEQYF
TGTGCCAGCAGACAGCACTACGAGCAGTACTTC
>TRBJ2-7|-|-|TRBV4-3
CASSQATGEGNEQYF
TGCGCCAGCAGCCAAGCGACAGGGGAGGGCAACGAGCAGTACTTC
>TRBJ2-7|-|-|TRBV2
CASSPPRDEQYF
TGTGCCAGCAGCCCCCCTCGCGACGAGCAGTACTTC
>TRBJ2-5|-|TRBD2|TRBV29-1
CSVGGGTQYF
TGCAGCGTTGGCGGGGGAACCCAGTACTTC
>TRBJ2-5|-|-|TRBV15
CATSREPGEQETQYF
TGTGCCACCAGCAGAGAGCCCGGAGAACAAGAGACCCAGTACTTC
>TRBJ1-1|-|TRBD1|TRBV29-1
CSICRDRGQEAFF
TGCAGCATTTGCCGGGACAGGGGGCAAGAAGCTTTCTTT
>TRBJ2-1|-|-|TRBV30
CAWSVNAERYNEQFF
TGTGCCTGGAGTGTAAATGCGGAACGTTACAATGAGCAGTTCTTC
>TRBJ2-1|-|TRBD1|TRBV28
CASSLLTGPEQFF
TGTGCCAGCAGTTTACTGACAGGGCCTGAGCAGTTCTTC
>TRBJ1-2|few|-|TRBV29-1
CSVEDSNGYTF
TGCAGCGTTGAAGATTCGAATGGCTACACCTTC
>TRBJ2-7|-|-|TRBV29-1
CSVVIGEYEQYF
TGCAGCGTTGTAATCGGGGAATACGAGCAGTACTTC
>TRBJ2-5|few|-|TRBV7-2
CASSPYLLETQYF
TGTGCCAGCAGCCCCTATCTATTAGAGACCCAGTACTTC
>TRBJ2-2|few|-|TRBV28
CASSSLERDTGELFF
TGTGCCAGCAGTTCCCTCGAACGGGACACCGGGGAGCTGTTTTTT
>TRBJ2-1|-|-|TRBV28
CASSSLTSDEQFF
TGTGCCAGCAGTTCGCTCACGAGCGATGAGCAGTTCTTC
>TRBJ2-7|-|-|TRBV11-2
CASSLEQAYEQYF
TGTGCCAGCAGCTTAGAACAGGCCTACGAGCAGTACTTC
>TRBJ1-2|-|-|TRBV5-1
CASSPDGLLYGYTF
TGCGCCAGCAGCCCGGACGGACTCCTCTATGGCTACACCTTC
>TRBJ2-7|few|-|TRBV4-1
CASSQDGYEQYF
TGCGCCAGCAGCCAAGATGGCTACGAGCAGTACTTC
>TRBJ2-2|-|-|TRBV4-1
CASSRGLTGELFF
TGCGCCAGCAGCCGTGGCCTGACCGGGGAGCTGTTTTTT
>TRBJ2-7|-|-|TRBV29-1
CSGKTGWEQYF
TGCAGCGGTAAGACCGGCTGGGAGCAGTACTTC
>TRBJ2-3|few|TRBD2|TRBV28
CASSFRERGGNDTQYF
TGTGCCAGCAGTTTTCGGGAGCGGGGGGGCAATGATACGCAGTATTTT
>TRBJ1-1|-|-|TRBV29-1
CSVSGGGSAEAFF
TGCAGCGTTTCGGGGGGCGGTAGCGCTGAAGCTTTCTTT
>TRBJ2-1|-|-|TRBV30
CAWSGENEQFF
TGTGCCTGGAGTGGGGAGAATGAGCAGTTCTTC
>TRBJ2-5|-|-|TRBV14
CASSQELSAHETQYF
TGTGCCAGCAGCCAAGAACTTAGCGCGCATGAGACCCAGTACTTC
>TRBJ1-2|-|TRBD1|TRBV29-1
CSVVVGQGSYGYTF
TGCAGCGTTGTGGTGGGACAGGGGTCCTATGGCTACACCTTC
>TRBJ2-3|few|-|TRBV15
CATSIRRSDSLTDTQYF
TGTGCCACCAGCATTAGACGGTCCGACAGTCTCACAGATACGCAGTATTTT
>TRBJ2-1|many|-|TRBV6-4
CASSDGVTNEQFF
TGTGCCAGCAGTGACGGGGTTACCAATGAGCAGTTCTTC
>TRBJ2-1|-|-|TRBV27
CASSLSGENEQFF
TGTGCCAGCAGTTTGTCCGGGGAAAATGAGCAGTTCTTC
>TRBJ1-5|-|-|TRBV29-1
CSVEDRVGEQHF
TGCAGCGTTGAAGATCGGGTGGGGGAACAGCATTTT
>TRBJ2-5|once|TRBD1|TRBV5-1
CATTLTGTEETQYF
TGCGCCACCACCCTGACAGGGACGGAAGAGACCCAGTACTTC
>TRBJ1-4|-|-|TRBV2
CASSDAQGGSEEKLFF
TGTGCCAGCAGTGACGCCCAAGGGGGATCGGAGGAAAAACTGTTTTTT
>TRBJ2-7|-|-|TRBV30
CAWSPTGDREQYF
TGTGCCTGGAGTCCAACGGGGGATCGAGAGCAGTACTTC
>TRBJ2-3|-|-|TRBV25-1
CASSDRSTQYF
TGTGCCAGCAGTGATCGGAGTACGCAGTATTTT
>TRBJ1-5|few|-|TRBV9
CASSRGDQPQHF
TGTGCCAGCAGTCGAGGCGATCAGCCCCAGCATTTT
>TRBJ2-5|few|TRBD2|TRBV4-1
CASSHRDYGETQYF
TGCGCCAGCAGCCACCGGGACTACGGAGAGACCCAGTACTTC
>TRBJ2-5|-|-|TRBV19
CASSPTGGETQYF
TGTGCCAGTAGTCCGACGGGGGGCGAGACCCAGTACTTC
>TRBJ2-3|few|-|TRBV20-1
CSARDGDTQYF
TGCAGTGCTAGAGACGGAGATACGCAGTATTTT
>TRBJ2-3|few|-|TRBV6-4
CASSEGGTDTQYF
TGTGCCAGCAGTGAAGGGGGCACAGATACGCAGTATTTT
>TRBJ2-7|-|-|TRBV29-1
CSVELKGYEQYF
TGCAGCGTTGAATTGAAGGGCTACGAGCAGTACTTC
>TRBJ2-7|-|TRBD1|TRBV18
CASSQPGQVPYEQYF
TGTGCCAGCTCACAACCGGGACAGGTACCCTACGAGCAGTACTTC
>TRBJ1-1|-|-|TRBV29-1
CSVAPRGNTEAFF
TGCAGCGTTGCCCCCAGAGGGAACACTGAAGCTTTCTTT
>TRBJ2-1|few|-|TRBV29-1
CSVDRRGLNEQFF
TGCAGCGTTGATCGGAGGGGACTCAATGAGCAGTTCTTC
>TRBJ2-7|-|-|TRBV27
CASSLVEGYEQYF
TGTGCCAGCAGTTTGGTTGAGGGATACGAGCAGTACTTC
>TRBJ2-2|-|TRBD1|TRBV29-1
CSVDTGGDTGELFF
TGCAGCGTTGACACAGGGGGCGACACCGGGGAGCTGTTTTTT
>TRBJ1-5|-|TRBD1|TRBV4-3
CASSQGTGFQPQHF
TGCGCCAGCAGCCAAGGGACAGGGTTTCAGCCCCAGCATTTT